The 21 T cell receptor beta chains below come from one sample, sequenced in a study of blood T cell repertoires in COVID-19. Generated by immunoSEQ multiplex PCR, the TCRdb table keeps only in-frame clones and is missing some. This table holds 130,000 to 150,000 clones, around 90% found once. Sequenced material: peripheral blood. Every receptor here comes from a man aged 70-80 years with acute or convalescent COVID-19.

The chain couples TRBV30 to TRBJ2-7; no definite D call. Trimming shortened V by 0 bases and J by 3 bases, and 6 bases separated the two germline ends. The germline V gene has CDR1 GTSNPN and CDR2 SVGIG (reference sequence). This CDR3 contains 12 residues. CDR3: CAWSVAGYEQYF. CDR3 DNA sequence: TGTGCCTGGAGTGTAGCTGGCTACGAGCAGTACTTC.

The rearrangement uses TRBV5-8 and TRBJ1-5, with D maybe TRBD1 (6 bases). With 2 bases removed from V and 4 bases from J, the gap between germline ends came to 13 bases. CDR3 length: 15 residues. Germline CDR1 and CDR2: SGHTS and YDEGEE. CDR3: CASSFRQVQNQPQHF. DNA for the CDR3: TGTGCCAGCAGCTTTAGACAGGTCCAGAATCAGCCCCAGCATTTT. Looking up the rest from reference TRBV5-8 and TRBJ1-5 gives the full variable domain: EAGVTQSPTHLIKTRGQQATLRCSPISGHTSVYWYQQALGLGLQFLLWYDEGEERNRGNFPPRFSGRQFPNYSSELNVNALELEDSALYLCASSFRQVQNQPQHFGDGTRLSIL.

CDR3 region: CASTLSGGYEQYF. The CDR3 DNA reads TGTGCCAGCACTCTTTCCGGGGGCTACGAGCAGTACTTC. This chain connects TRBV28 to TRBJ2-7, with a weak D call TRBD2 (6 bases). The germline V gene has CDR1 MDHEN and CDR2 SYDVKM. Trimming removed 7 bases at V and 3 bases at J, with 13 bases between. This CDR3 has 13 amino acids.

The CDR3 region is CASSQLAGGYNEQFF. The CDR3 bases are TGTGCCAGCAGCCAACTAGCGGGGGGTTACAATGAGCAGTTCTTC. The chain links TRBV3-1 (or the pseudogene TRBV3-2) to TRBJ2-1, with 11 bases that match TRBD2. Unmatched junction bases numbered 1, after V lost 2 bases and J lost 4 bases. The V gene's germline CDR1 is LGHDT and CDR2 YNNKEL (reference sequence). The CDR3 is 15 amino acids.

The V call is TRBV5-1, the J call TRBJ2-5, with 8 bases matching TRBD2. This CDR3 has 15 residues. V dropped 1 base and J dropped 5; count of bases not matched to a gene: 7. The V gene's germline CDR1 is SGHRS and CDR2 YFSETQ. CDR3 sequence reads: CASSLSTSGRETQYF. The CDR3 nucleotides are TGCGCCAGCAGCTTGTCTACTAGCGGCAGGGAGACCCAGTACTTC. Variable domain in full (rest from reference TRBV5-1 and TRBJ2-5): KAGVTQTPRYLIKTRGQQVTLSCSPISGHRSVSWYQQTPGQGLQFLFEYFSETQRNKGNFPGRFSGRQFSNSRSEMNVSTLELGDSALYLCASSLSTSGRETQYFGPGTRLLVL.

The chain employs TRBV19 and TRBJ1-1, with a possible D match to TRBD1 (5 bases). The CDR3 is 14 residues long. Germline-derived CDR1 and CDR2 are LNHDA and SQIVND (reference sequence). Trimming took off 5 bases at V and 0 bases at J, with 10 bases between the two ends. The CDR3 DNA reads TGTGCCAGTAGTCGGGGACTGTTGAACACTGAAGCTTTCTTT. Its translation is CASSRGLLNTEAFF.

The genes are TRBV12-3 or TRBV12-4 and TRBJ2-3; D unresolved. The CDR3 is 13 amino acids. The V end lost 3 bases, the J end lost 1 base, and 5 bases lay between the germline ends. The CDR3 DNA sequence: TGTGCCAGCAGTTTCCCAGGCACAGATACGCAGTATTTT. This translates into CASSFPGTDTQYF.

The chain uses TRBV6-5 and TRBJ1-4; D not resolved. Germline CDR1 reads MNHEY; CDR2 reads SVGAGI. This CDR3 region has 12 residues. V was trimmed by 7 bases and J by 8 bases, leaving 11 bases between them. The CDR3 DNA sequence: TGTGCCAGCACCTCCCTTCGGGAAAAACTGTTTTTT. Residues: CASTSLREKLFF.

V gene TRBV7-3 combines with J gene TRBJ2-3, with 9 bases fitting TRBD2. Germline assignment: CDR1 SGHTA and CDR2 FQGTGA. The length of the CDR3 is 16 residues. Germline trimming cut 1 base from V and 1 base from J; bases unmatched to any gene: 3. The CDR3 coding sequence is TGTGCCAGCAGCTTAAGCGGGAGGGATGGCACAGATACGCAGTATTTT. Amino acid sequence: CASSLSGRDGTDTQYF.

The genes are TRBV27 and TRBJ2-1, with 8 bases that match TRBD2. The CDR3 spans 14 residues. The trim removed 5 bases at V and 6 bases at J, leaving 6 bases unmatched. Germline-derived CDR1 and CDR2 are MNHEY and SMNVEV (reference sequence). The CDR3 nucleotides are TGTGCCAGCAGTCTCCGGACTAGCAGCAATGAGCAGTTCTTC. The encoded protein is CASSLRTSSNEQFF.

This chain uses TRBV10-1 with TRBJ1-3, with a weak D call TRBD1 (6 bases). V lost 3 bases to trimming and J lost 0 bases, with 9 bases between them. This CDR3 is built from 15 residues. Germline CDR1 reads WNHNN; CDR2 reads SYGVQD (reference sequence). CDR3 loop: CASSEARGSGNTIYF. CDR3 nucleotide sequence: TGCGCCAGCAGTGAAGCCAGGGGCTCTGGAAACACCATATATTTT.

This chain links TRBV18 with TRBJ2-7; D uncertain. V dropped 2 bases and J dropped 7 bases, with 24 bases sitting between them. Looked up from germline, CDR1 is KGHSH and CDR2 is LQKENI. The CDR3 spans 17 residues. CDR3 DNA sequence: TGTGCCAGCTCACCAAGAATGGCCGCCTCTGGAGTGAGAGAGCAGTACTTC. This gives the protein CASSPRMAASGVREQYF.

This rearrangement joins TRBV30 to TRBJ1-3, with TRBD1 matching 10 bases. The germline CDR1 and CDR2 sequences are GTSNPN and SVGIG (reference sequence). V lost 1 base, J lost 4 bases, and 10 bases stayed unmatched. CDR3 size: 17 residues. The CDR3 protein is CAWSGTGGIGYGNTIYF. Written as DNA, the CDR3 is TGTGCCTGGAGTGGGACAGGGGGTATAGGTTACGGAAACACCATATATTTT.

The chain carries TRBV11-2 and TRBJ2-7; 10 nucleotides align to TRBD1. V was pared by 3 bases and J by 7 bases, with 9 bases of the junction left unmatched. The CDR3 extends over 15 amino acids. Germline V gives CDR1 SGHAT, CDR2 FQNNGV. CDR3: CASSLGYRTGGEQYF. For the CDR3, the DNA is TGTGCCAGCAGCTTGGGGTACAGGACAGGGGGGGAGCAGTACTTC.

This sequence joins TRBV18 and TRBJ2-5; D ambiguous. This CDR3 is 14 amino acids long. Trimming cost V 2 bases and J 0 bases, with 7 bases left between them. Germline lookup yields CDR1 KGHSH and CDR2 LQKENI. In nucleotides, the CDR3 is TGTGCCAGCTCACCAGGAACAGACCAAGAGACCCAGTACTTC. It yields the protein CASSPGTDQETQYF.

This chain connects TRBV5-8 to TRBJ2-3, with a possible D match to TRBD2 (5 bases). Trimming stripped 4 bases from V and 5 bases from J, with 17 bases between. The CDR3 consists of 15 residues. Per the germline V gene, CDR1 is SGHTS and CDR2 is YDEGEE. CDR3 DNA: TGTGCCAGCAGCCTCGCAGAGGGTTTCCTAGATACGCAGTATTTT. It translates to CASSLAEGFLDTQYF.

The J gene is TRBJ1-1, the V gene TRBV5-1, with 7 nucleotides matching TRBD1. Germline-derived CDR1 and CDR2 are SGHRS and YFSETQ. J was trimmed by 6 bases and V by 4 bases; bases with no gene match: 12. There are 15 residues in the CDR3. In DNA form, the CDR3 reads TGCGCCAGCAGCGTCCTACAGGGGAGAATCGCTGAAGCTTTCTTT. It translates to CASSVLQGRIAEAFF.

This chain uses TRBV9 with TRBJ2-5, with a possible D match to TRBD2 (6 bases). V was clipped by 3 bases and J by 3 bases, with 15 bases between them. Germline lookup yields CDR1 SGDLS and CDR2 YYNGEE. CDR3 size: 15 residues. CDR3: CASSARGLREETQYF. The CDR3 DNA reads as TGTGCCAGCAGCGCGAGGGGACTTAGGGAAGAGACCCAGTACTTC.

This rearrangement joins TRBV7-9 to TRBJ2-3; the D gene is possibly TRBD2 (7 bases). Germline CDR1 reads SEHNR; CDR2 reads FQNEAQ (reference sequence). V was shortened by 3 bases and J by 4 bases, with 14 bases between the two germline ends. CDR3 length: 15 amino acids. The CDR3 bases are TGTGCCAGCAGCTTCCGGGGGGCGATCCCAGATACGCAGTATTTT. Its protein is CASSFRGAIPDTQYF.

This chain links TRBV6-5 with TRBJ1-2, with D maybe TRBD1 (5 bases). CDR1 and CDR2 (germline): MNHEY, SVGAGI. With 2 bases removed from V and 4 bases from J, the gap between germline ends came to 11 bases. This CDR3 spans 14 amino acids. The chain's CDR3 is CASSYAGPTYGYTF. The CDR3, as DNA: TGTGCCAGCAGTTACGCAGGGCCGACCTATGGCTACACCTTC.

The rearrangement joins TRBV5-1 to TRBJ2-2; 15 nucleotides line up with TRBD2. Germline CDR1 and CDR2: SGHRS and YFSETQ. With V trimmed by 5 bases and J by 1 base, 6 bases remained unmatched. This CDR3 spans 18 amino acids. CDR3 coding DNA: TGCGCCAGCAGATCTTGGACTAGCGGGAGGGGGAACACCGGGGAGCTGTTTTTT. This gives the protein CASRSWTSGRGNTGELFF.